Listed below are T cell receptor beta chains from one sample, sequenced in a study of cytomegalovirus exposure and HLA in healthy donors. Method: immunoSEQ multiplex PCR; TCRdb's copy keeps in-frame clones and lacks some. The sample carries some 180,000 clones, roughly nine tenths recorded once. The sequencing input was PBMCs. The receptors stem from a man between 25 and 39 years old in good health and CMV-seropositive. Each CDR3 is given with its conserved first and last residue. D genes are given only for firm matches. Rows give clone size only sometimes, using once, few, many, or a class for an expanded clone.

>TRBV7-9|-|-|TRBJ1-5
TGTGCCAGCAGTGACAGAAATAGCAATCAGCCCCAGCATTTT
CASSDRNSNQPQHF
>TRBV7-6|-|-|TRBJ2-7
TGTGCCAGCAGCTTAGAGGCGCAGCAGTACTTC
CASSLEAQQYF
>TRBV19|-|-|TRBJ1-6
TGTGCCAGTAGTATAATCGCTTCACCCCTCCACTTT
CASSIIASPLHF
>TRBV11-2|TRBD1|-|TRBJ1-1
TGTGCCAGCAGCTTAGATCTCCCGGCAGGGGGCAGGAACACTGAAGCTTTCTTT
CASSLDLPAGGRNTEAFF
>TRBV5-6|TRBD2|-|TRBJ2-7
TGTGCCAGCAGCTTGGGGCCCGGGACTAGCGTGGACGAGCAGTACTTC
CASSLGPGTSVDEQYF
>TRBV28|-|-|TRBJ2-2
TGTGCCAGCAGTTCTCCGGGCGGCGCGAACACCGGGGAGCTGTTTTTT
CASSSPGGANTGELFF
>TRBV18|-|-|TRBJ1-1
TGTGCCAGCTCACCTGGCATCTCGAACACTGAAGCTTTCTTT
CASSPGISNTEAFF
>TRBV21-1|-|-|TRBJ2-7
TGTGCCAGCAGCAAAGCTGCGGGCGACTACGAGCAGTACTTC
CASSKAAGDYEQYF
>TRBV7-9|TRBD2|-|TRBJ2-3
TGTGCCAGCAGCGCCCGCGGGGGATTCACAGATACGCAGTATTTT
CASSARGGFTDTQYF
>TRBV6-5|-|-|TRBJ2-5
TGTGCCAGCAGTTGTAGCGAAGTTCCCACCGCGGAGACCCAGTACTTC
CASSCSEVPTAETQYF
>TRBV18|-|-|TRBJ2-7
TGTGCCAGCTCACCACCGGGGGGGCTAAGTTCCTACGAGCAGTACTTC
CASSPPGGLSSYEQYF
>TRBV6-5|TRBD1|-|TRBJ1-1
TGTGCCAGCAGTTCGATTACAGGGGTCAACACTGAAGCTTTCTTT
CASSSITGVNTEAFF
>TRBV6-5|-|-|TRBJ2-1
TGTGCCAGCAGGGACGGTTTTGAGCAGTTCTTC
CASRDGFEQFF
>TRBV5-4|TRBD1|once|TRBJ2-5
TGTGCCAGCAGGTCCGGGACAGGGCAAGAGACCCAGTACTTC
CASRSGTGQETQYF
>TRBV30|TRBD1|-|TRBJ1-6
TGTGCCTGGAGTGCCGGGACAGATAATTCACCCCTCCACTTT
CAWSAGTDNSPLHF
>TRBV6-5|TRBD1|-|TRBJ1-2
TGTGCCAGCAGTTACGTGGGCAGGGGGTATGGCTACACCTTC
CASSYVGRGYGYTF
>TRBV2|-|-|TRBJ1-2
TGTGCCAGCAGTGTTCAGGGGACAAGGGGCTATGGCTACACCTTC
CASSVQGTRGYGYTF
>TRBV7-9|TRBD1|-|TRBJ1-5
TGTGCCAGCAGTCCGGACAGGTCCAGGCCCCAGCATTTT
CASSPDRSRPQHF
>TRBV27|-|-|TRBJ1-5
TGTGCCAGCAGTAGGCGGCGCGATCAGCCCCAGCATTTT
CASSRRRDQPQHF
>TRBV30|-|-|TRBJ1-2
TGTGCCTGGAGTGTAGGGACCCATACCACGGATGGCTACACCTTC
CAWSVGTHTTDGYTF
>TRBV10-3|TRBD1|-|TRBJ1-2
TGTGCCATCATGCCGGGACAGGGGATTACTGGCTACACCTTC
CAIMPGQGITGYTF
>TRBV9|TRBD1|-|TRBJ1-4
TGTGCCAGCAGCGTAGGCACAGGGGGCGCCGTTAATGAAAAACTGTTTTTT
CASSVGTGGAVNEKLFF
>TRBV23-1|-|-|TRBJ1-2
TGCGCCAGCTCCCACCCTGTCCTTTATGGCTACACCTTC
CASSHPVLYGYTF
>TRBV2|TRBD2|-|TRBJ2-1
TGTGCCAGGGGTTGGGGGGGAAATGAGCAGTTCTTC
CARGWGGNEQFF
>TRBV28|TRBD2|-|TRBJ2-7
TGTGCCAGCAGTAGGCCCCTAGCGGGAGAACACTACGAGCAGTACTTC
CASSRPLAGEHYEQYF
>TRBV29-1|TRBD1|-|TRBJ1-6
TGCAGCGTAAGACAGGGGGCGGATTCACCCCTCCACTTT
CSVRQGADSPLHF
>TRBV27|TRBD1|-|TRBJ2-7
TGTGCCAGCAGTATAAGGAGGACAGGATCCTACGAGCAGTACTTC
CASSIRRTGSYEQYF
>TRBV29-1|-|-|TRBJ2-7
TGCAGCGTTGTGAGTGGCTACGAGCAGTACTTC
CSVVSGYEQYF
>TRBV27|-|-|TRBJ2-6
TGTGCCAGCACCCCCCTCACCGGTGGATTTGGGGCCAACGTCCTGACTTTC
CASTPLTGGFGANVLTF
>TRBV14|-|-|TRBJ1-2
TGTGCCAGCAGCCCCTCCCGGGCGAACTATGGCTACACCTTC
CASSPSRANYGYTF
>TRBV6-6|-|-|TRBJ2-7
TGTGCCAGCAGTTATCTGTTCTCCTACGAGCAGTACTTC
CASSYLFSYEQYF
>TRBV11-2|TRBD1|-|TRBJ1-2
TGTGCCAGCAGCTTAGGGTGGGGACAGGTTGAGTCTGGCTACACCTTC
CASSLGWGQVESGYTF
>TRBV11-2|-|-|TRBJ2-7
TGTGCCAGCCAGGGGCAGGGCGGCGGATACGAGCAGTACTTC
CASQGQGGGYEQYF
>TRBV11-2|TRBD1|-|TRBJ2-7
TGTGCCAGCAGCTCGGGGACAGGAGCCCCCTACGAGCAGTACTTC
CASSSGTGAPYEQYF
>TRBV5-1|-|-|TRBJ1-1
TGCGCCAGCAGCTTGGCTGGGGGGAGCACTGAAGCTTTCTTT
CASSLAGGSTEAFF
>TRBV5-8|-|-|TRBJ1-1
TGTGCCAGCAGCCGGGGACCGTTGAACACTGAAGCTTTCTTT
CASSRGPLNTEAFF
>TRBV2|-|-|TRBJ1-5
TGTGCCAGCAGTGAATCGGCGTCAGTTAATCAGCCCCAGCATTTT
CASSESASVNQPQHF
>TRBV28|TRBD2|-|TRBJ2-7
TGTGCCAGCAGGGTAGCGGGACCAGACTCCAACGAGCAGTACTTC
CASRVAGPDSNEQYF
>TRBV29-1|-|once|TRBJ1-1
TGCAGCGTCGAGGAGGGGTCGTACACTGAAGCTTTCTTT
CSVEEGSYTEAFF
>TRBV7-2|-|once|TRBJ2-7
TGTGCCAGCAGCTTAGCGGGGACAAACAACAGGCAGTACTTC
CASSLAGTNNRQYF
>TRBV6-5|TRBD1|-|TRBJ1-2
TGTGCCAGCAGTAAATCCGGGACAGGGAACTATGGCTACACCTTC
CASSKSGTGNYGYTF
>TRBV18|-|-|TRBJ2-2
TGTGCCAGCTCACGCGACAGAGACACCGGGGAGCTGTTTTTT
CASSRDRDTGELFF